This T cell receptor beta chain was sequenced during a study of blood T cell repertoires in COVID-19. The CDR3 extends over 14 amino acids. Trimming took off 1 base at V and 4 bases at J, with 12 bases between the two ends. Germline values: CDR1 SGHRS, CDR2 YFSETQ. As handled by the study authors: Quantification of nucleated cells was approximated via reference gene primer amplification. Some clones are missing from TCRdb's copy, which holds only in-frame ones; the method was immunoSEQ multiplex PCR. That table furnishes V, J and clone size, whereas the DNA furnished D and trimming. The table records some 200,000 clones, roughly 88% of them present only once.

The gene calls are TRBV5-1 and TRBJ2-7, with D perhaps TRBD1 (5 bases). Sequenced material: peripheral blood. This clonotype originated in a human donor in a cohort sampled during active COVID-19. CDR3 protein: CASSLQGKVYEQYF. The CDR3 region has the DNA TGCGCCAGCAGCTTGCAGGGAAAGGTATACGAGCAGTACTTC.